Presented here are 2 T cell receptor beta chains from one specimen sequenced in a study of cytomegalovirus exposure and HLA in healthy donors. The study ran its PCR with 60 Vbeta and 13 Jbeta primers. Data came from immunoSEQ multiplex PCR; TCRdb stores just in-frame clones and leaves some out. The sample contains about 160,000 clones, approximately 80% of which appear only once. Sequencing was carried out using PBMCs. The receptor source for this set is a man in his forties or fifties in good health and CMV-seropositive.

The V call is TRBV19, the J call TRBJ2-3; 10 bases map to TRBD1. This CDR3 contains 17 residues. Trimming took 3 bases from V and 2 from J; bases not matched to a gene: 8. Germline V CDR1 and CDR2: LNHDA, SQIVND (reference sequence). The CDR3 region is CASSITGTGVNTDTQYF. The CDR3 DNA is TGTGCCAGTAGTATCACCGGGACAGGGGTGAACACAGATACGCAGTATTTT.

This chain joins TRBV7-9 and TRBJ2-5, with 10 positions matching TRBD2. Germline lookup yields CDR1 SEHNR and CDR2 FQNEAQ (reference sequence). Trimming took 1 base from V and 4 from J; bases not matched to a gene: 6. CDR3 length equals 16 residues. CDR3 protein: CASSLVASGSPETQYF. CDR3 DNA: TGTGCCAGCAGCTTAGTTGCTAGCGGGAGCCCAGAGACCCAGTACTTC.